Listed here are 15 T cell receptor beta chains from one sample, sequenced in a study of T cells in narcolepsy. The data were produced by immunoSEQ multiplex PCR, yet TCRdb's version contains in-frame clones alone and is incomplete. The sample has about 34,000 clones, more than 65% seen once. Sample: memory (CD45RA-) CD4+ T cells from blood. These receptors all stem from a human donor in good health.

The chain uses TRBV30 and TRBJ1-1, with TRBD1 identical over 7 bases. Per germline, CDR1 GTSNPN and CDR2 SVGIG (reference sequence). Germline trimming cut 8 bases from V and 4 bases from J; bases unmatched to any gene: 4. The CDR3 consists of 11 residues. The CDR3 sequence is CAQQGFTEAFF. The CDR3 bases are TGTGCCCAACAGGGGTTCACTGAAGCTTTCTTT.

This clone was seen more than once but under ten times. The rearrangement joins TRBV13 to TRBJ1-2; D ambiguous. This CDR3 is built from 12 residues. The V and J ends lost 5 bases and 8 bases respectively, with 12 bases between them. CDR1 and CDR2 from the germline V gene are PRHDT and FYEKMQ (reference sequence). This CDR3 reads CASSQGPGGYTF. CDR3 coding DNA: TGTGCCAGCAGCCAAGGACCGGGAGGCTACACCTTC. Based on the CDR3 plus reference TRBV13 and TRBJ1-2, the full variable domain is AAGVIQSPRHLIKEKRETATLKCYPIPRHDTVYWYQQGPGQDPQFLISFYEKMQSDKGSIPDRFSAQQFSDYHSELNMSSLELGDSALYFCASSQGPGGYTFGSGTRLTVV.

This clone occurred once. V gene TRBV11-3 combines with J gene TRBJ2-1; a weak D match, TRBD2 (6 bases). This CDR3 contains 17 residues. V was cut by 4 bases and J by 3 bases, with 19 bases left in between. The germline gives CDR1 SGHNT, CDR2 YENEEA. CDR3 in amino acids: CASSSLQASAIYNEQFF. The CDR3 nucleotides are TGTGCCAGCAGCTCCCTCCAGGCTAGCGCCATCTACAATGAGCAGTTCTTC.

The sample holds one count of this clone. CDR3 coding DNA: TGTGCCACCAGCAGAGACTTGTTCGTCACCACAACTAATGAAAAACTGTTTTTT. Amino acid sequence: CATSRDLFVTTTNEKLFF. This chain connects TRBV15 to TRBJ1-4; D gene uncertain. The CDR3 has 18 residues. V lost 0 bases to trimming and J lost 0 bases, with 14 bases between them. The V gene's germline CDR1 is LNHNV and CDR2 YYDKDF (reference sequence).

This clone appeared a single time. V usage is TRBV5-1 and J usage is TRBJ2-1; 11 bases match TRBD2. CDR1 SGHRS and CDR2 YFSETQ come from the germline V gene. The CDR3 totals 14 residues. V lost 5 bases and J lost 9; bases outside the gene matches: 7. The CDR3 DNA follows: TGCGCCAGCAGGACTAGCGGGGAGAGGGGTGAGCAGTTCTTC. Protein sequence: CASRTSGERGEQFF.

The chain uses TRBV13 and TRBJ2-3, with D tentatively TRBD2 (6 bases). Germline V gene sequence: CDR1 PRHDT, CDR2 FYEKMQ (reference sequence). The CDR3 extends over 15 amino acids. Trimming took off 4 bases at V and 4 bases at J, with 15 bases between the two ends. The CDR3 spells CASSSLGRRADTQYF. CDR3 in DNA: TGTGCCAGCAGCTCCCTGGGGAGGAGGGCAGATACGCAGTATTTT. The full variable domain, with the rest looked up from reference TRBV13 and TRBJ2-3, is AAGVIQSPRHLIKEKRETATLKCYPIPRHDTVYWYQQGPGQDPQFLISFYEKMQSDKGSIPDRFSAQQFSDYHSELNMSSLELGDSALYFCASSSLGRRADTQYFGPGTRLTVL.

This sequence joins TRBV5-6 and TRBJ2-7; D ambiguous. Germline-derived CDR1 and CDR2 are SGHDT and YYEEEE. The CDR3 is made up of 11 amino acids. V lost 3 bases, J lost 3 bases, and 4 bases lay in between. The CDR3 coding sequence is TGTGCCAGCAGCTCTTACTACGAGCAGTACTTC. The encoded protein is CASSSYYEQYF.

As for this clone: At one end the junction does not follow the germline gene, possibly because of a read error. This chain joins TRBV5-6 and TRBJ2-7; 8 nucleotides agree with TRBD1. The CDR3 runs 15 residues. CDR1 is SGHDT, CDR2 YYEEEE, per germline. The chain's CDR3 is CASSLDRVWSYEQYF. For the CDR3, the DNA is TGTGCCAGCAGTTTGGACAGGGTTTGGTCCTACGAGCAGTACTTC. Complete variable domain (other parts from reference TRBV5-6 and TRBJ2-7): DAGVTQSPTHLIKTRGQQVTLRCSPKSGHDTVSWYQQALGQGPQFIFQYYEEEERQRGNFPDRFSGHQFPNYSSELNVNALLLGDSALYLCASSLDRVWSYEQYFGPGTRLTVT.

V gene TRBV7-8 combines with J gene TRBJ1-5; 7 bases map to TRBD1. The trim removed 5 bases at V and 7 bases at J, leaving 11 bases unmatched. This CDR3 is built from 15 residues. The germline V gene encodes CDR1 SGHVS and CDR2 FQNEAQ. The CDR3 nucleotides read TGTGCCAGCAGCCCGCGGACAGGTGGTCTACAGCCCCAGCATTTT. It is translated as CASSPRTGGLQPQHF.

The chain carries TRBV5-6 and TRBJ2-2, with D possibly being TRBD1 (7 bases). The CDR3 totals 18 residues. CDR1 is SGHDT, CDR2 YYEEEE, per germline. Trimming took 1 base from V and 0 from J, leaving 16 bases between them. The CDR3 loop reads CASSLFEVRGANTGELFF. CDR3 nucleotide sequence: TGTGCCAGCAGCTTGTTTGAGGTCAGGGGGGCGAACACCGGGGAGCTGTTTTTT.

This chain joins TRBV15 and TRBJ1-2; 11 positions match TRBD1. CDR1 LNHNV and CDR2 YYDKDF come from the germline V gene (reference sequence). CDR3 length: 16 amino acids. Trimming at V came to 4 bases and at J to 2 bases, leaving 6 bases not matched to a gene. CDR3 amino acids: CATSTTWTGGNYGYTF. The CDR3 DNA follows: TGTGCCACCAGCACGACTTGGACAGGGGGCAACTATGGCTACACCTTC.

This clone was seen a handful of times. This CDR3 is CASSYDPGQGSYEQYF. CDR3 in DNA: TGTGCCAGCAGTTACGATCCGGGACAGGGCTCCTACGAGCAGTACTTC. The V call is TRBV6-5, the J call TRBJ2-7; 9 positions match TRBD1. CDR1 is MNHEY, CDR2 SVGAGI, per germline. V was pared by 2 bases and J by 0 bases, with 5 bases of the junction left unmatched. The CDR3 covers 16 residues.

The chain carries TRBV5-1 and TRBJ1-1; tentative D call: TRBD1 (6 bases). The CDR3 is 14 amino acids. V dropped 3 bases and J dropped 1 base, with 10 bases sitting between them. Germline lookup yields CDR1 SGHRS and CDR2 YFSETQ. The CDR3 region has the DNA TGCGCCAGCAGCTACCAACAGGGGAACACTGAAGCTTTCTTT. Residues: CASSYQQGNTEAFF.

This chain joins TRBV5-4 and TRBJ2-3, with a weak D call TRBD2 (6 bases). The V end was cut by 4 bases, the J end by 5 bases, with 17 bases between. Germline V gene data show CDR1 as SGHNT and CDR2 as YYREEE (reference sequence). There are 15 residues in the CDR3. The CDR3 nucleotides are TGTGCCAGCAGCCGGGGCGGGATCGGCGAAGATACGCAGTATTTT. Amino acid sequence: CASSRGGIGEDTQYF.

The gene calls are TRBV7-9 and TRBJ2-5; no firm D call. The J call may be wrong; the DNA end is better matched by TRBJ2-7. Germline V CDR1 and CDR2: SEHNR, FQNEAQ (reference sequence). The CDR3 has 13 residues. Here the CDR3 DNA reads TGTGCCAGCAGCTTAGGGCTATCCTACGAGCAGTACTTC. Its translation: CASSLGLSYEQYF.